The text below deals with one T cell receptor beta chain. Its cognate antigen is unknown. Some clones are missing from TCRdb's copy, which holds only in-frame ones; the method was immunoSEQ multiplex PCR. The sample holds fewer than 1.8 million clones, about 98.5% seen once. The data were obtained in a study of shared clonotypes between healthy human individuals. Background on the study: Per donor, three plates held CD4 naive cells, three held CD4 memory, two held CD8 naive and one held CD8 memory.

Deletions cut 6 bases from V and 4 bases from J, with 10 bases between. From germline, CDR1 is LNHDA and CDR2 SQIVND (reference sequence). The CDR3 extends over 12 amino acids. Whole-study results and caveats: It was the non-shared clonotypes that had lower generation probabilities than clonotypes shared by all four donors.

This TCR was sampled from a man aged 25-45 years in good health. The rearrangement links TRBV19 to TRBJ2-7, with unresolved D. Sequencing input: naive CD4+ T cells sorted from blood. Subset meaning: CD45RA+ positively selected. CDR3 amino acids: CASSQIGYEQYF. The CDR3 bases are TGTGCCAGTAGCCAGATCGGGTACGAGCAGTACTTC.